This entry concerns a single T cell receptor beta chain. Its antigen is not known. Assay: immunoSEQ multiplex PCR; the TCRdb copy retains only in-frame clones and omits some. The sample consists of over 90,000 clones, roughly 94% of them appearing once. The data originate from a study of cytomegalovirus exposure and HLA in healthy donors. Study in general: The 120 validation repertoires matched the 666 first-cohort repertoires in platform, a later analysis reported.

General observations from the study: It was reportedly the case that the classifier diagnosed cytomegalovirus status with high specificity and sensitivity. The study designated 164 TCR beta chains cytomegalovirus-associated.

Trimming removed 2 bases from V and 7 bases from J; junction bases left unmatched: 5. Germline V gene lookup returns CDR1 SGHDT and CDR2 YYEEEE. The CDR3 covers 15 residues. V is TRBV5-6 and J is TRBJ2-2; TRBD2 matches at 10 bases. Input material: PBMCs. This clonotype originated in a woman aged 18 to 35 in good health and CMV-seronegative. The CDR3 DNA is TGTGCCAGCAGCTTTCTAGCGGGAGCGGACGGGGAGCTGTTTTTT. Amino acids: CASSFLAGADGELFF.